Listed below are T cell receptor beta chains from one sample, sequenced in a study of T cells in Graves' hyperthyroidism and ophthalmopathy. TCRdb re-called the multiplex PCR reads through MiXCR, storing one row per CDR3 protein. The table includes some 570,000 distinct CDR3 sequences, approximately 15% detected once. Sequencing was done on a sample of blood. Receptors originate from a young woman with Graves' ophthalmopathy. CDR3s include the opening cysteine and the closing phenylalanine or tryptophan. A D gene is named only where the DNA matches it firmly. A row's size may be missing; if present it is once, few, many or a size class.

TRBV3-1	13	TRBJ2-3	.	many	TGTGCCAGCAGCCAAGTAGGCGCGGATACGCAGTATTTT	CASSQVGADTQYF
TRBV6-2/TRBV6-3	15	TRBJ2-5	TRBD1	.	TGTGCCAGCAGTTACGGGACAGGGGGGGAAGAGACCCAGTACTTC	CASSYGTGGEETQYF
TRBV30	17	TRBJ2-6	TRBD1	many	TGTGCCTGGAGGGTCCCTTACAGGGGTCCTGGGGCCAACGTCCTGACTTTC	CAWRVPYRGPGANVLTF
TRBV7-3	16	TRBJ2-7	TRBD1	many	TGTGCCAGCAGCTCATCCGGGACAGGAGACTTTAGGGAGCAGTACTTC	CASSSSGTGDFREQYF
TRBV27	14	TRBJ2-7	TRBD2	.	TGTGCCAGCAGCCCGGGACTACAGTCCTACGAGCAGTACTTC	CASSPGLQSYEQYF
TRBV4-3	14	TRBJ2-7	.	few	TGCGCCAGCAGCCAAGAAGAGTCGGTGGGGTCGCAGTACTTC	CASSQEESVGSQYF
TRBV24-1	15	TRBJ1-1	.	few	TGTGCCACCAGTGACTCTTCACAGGTGGGCACTGAAGCTTTCTTT	CATSDSSQVGTEAFF
TRBV29-1	13	TRBJ1-1	.	.	TGCAGCGTTGGGGGGGGGGGTGGCACTGAAGCTTTCTTT	CSVGGGGGTEAFF
TRBV6-2/TRBV6-3	16	TRBJ2-3	TRBD1	few	TGTGCCAGCAGTAAGAGAACAGGGGTTAGCACAGATACGCAGTATTTT	CASSKRTGVSTDTQYF
TRBV6-1	16	TRBJ1-1	TRBD1	many	TGTGCCAGCAGCCTCGGGACAGGAGGCTCGAACACTGAAGCTTTCTTT	CASSLGTGGSNTEAFF